The source of this TCR beta chain is a study of CD8 T cells in Susac syndrome. In its sample, this clonotype was seen once. CDR3 length equals 16 residues. CDR1 and CDR2 from the germline V gene are MGHRA and YSYEKL. The V end was cut by 1 base, the J end by 3 bases, with 16 bases between. cDNA came from about 0.46 to 1 ug RNA primed by random hexamers. Each CDR3 protein gets one entry after TCRdb re-called the immunoSEQ multiplex PCR reads with MiXCR. The table has about 200,000 distinct CDR3 sequences, approximately 95% seen once. The healthy controls were matched to patients by age and sex. This sequence was found in a human donor in good health. The material sequenced was CD4+ T cells from PBMCs. This chain connects TRBV4-1 to TRBJ2-7; D possibly corresponds to TRBD1 (5 bases). For the CDR3, the DNA is TGCGCCAGCAGCCAAGGAACAGGTACATTAAGCTACGAGCAGTACTTC. It is translated as CASSQGTGTLSYEQYF.